This is a list of T cell receptor beta chains from one sample in a study of T cells expressing NK-cell markers. Using the 5' RACE reads, TCRdb records one entry per CDR3 protein without DNA. The sample has around 550,000 distinct CDR3 sequences. Sequenced material: blood T cells: a sorted CD56 or NKG2C T cell subset, CD4+ or CD8+ T cells, or bulk PBMC T cells (not recorded which). The receptors come from a man aged 18 to 30 in good health. The CDR3 runs from the conserved cysteine through the conserved F or W.

TRBJ1-2,TRBV6-1,CASRAAVLGGYTF
TRBJ2-3,TRBV11-2,CASSLVGQGFTDTQYF
TRBJ1-5,TRBV19,CASTGGIQPQHF
TRBJ2-1,TRBV2,CASNFEGPSYNEQFF
TRBJ1-5,TRBV28,CASSFSTGGRQPQHF
TRBJ2-7,TRBV6-1,CASSEEGAGSYEQYF
TRBJ2-1,TRBV5-1,CASSLGRALNNEQFF
TRBJ1-2,TRBV6-1,CASSPGQGVANTF
TRBJ2-1,TRBV5-1,CASSYGQGGSEQFF
TRBJ1-5,TRBV4-1,CASSQDGSRTQPQPQHF
TRBJ2-5,TRBV20-1,CSVSPGTGRQETQYF
TRBJ2-5,TRBV7-9,CASRSKDSQTGTQYF
TRBJ2-3,TRBV6-2/TRBV6-3,CASSHPGEDTQYF
TRBJ1-5,TRBV27,CASRPAGGSDQPQHF
TRBJ2-1,TRBV5-1,CASSLGTSASSYNEQFF
TRBJ2-1,TRBV27,CASSSTGEFYNEQFF
TRBJ2-5,TRBV14,CASSSRTSGRVADF
TRBJ2-1,TRBV5-1,CASSLLNNEQFF
TRBJ2-4,TRBV14,CASSQGGLLLAKNIQYF
TRBJ2-7,TRBV20-1,CSASGRELTREQYF
TRBJ1-5,TRBV7-9,CASSRGQGFNQPQHF
TRBJ2-3,TRBV12-3/TRBV12-4,CASSLGSQGAWADTQYF
TRBJ2-2,TRBV3-1,CASSQNLRGLAGVTGELFF
TRBJ2-2,TRBV4-2,CASSQDYQGLGELFF
TRBJ2-5,TRBV11-2,CASSLGAGGEETQYF
TRBJ1-1,TRBV12-3/TRBV12-4,CASRRQGRNTEAFF
TRBJ1-1,TRBV6-2/TRBV6-3,CASSDPVLNTEAFF
TRBJ2-3,TRBV7-9,CASSATSGSSDTQYF
TRBJ2-1,TRBV20-1,CSARDLGLAGDFYNEQFF
TRBJ1-5,TRBV5-4,CASSLNGNPKTLNSNQPQHF
TRBJ2-1,TRBV11-3,CASSSLAGGWNEQFF
TRBJ2-3,TRBV28,CASSSLRGEGTDTQYF
TRBJ2-2,TRBV6-2/TRBV6-3,CASILGLAGVSFGELFF
TRBJ1-1,TRBV11-2,CASSTGQGINTEAFF
TRBJ2-1,TRBV24-1,CATQAVDEQFF
TRBJ2-1,TRBV4-2,CASSHELAGEYNEQFF
TRBJ2-1,TRBV7-7,CASSSGQGDDEQFF
TRBJ2-5,TRBV4-1,CASSQDQAGETQYF
TRBJ2-5,TRBV4-3,CASSQDGTNQETQYF
TRBJ2-3,TRBV19,CASSISQGIADTQYF
TRBJ2-5,TRBV7-2,CASSLSGALRGRGETQYF
TRBJ2-7,TRBV10-3,CAISPGQRTEQYF
TRBJ2-4,TRBV20-1,CSARGTQGGQKKNIQYF
TRBJ2-3,TRBV7-3,CASSPHAGTQYF
TRBJ2-1,TRBV25-1,CASSERAQGHEQFF
TRBJ1-1,TRBV12-3/TRBV12-4,CASSLAAEAFF
TRBJ2-2,TRBV7-6,CASTKTGELFF
TRBJ2-2,TRBV28,CASRATGWSTGELFF
TRBJ2-2,TRBV5-6,CASSLPGVSTGELFF
TRBJ2-6,TRBV20-1,CSAKDRAGANVLTF
TRBJ2-3,TRBV3-1,CASSPWDFGSTDTQYF
TRBJ2-1,TRBV4-1,CASSQDGQDFF
TRBJ1-1,TRBV27,CASSLQTGFPTEAFF
TRBJ1-2,TRBV19,CASSATGTGVVVEGYTF